This T cell receptor beta chain was sequenced for a study of T-cell memory formation after mild COVID-19 (dated by TCRdb to 2020 to 2022). With respect to the entire study: TCR sequence clusters from the two donors were found to be largely donor specific. Longitudinal TCRalpha and TCRbeta repertoire sequencing tracked T-cell clones expanding and contracting after mild COVID-19 in a couple of donors. The cohort was made up of two young adult volunteers, one female and one male, who were previously healthy. The investigation overall reported the following: Contracting CD4+ clones were located mainly in the CM and EM memory subsets, whereas CD8+ clones were found to be enriched in EMRA. Some responding clones were detected in pre-infection memory, suggesting pre-existing cross-reactive memory T cells joined the SARS-CoV-2 response. Whether the second-wave clones peaking on day 37 were SARS-CoV-2 specific was not confirmed. Only a couple of mild cases were covered by the study, and larger cohorts that include severe cases with pre-infection samples were considered necessary. Clones that contracted from day 15 to 85 showed balanced CD4/CD8 phenotypes, whereas a second wave of clones that expanded from day 15 to 37 leaned towards CD4+.

From the germline V gene, CDR1 is SGHVS and CDR2 is FNYEAQ. From the cysteine up to the phenylalanine, the CDR3 has a length of 15 residues. Only CDR3 DNA is held: 45 bases, read in frame from base 1. A distance of 16 bases separates the germline ends of V and J, which lose 8 bases and 3 bases respectively. As for this clonotype: Its antigen is still unknown. Nothing much larger sits one base from this clone, and base qualities are not available.

Ficoll-Paque density gradient centrifugation was the method used to isolate PBMCs. Sequencing was carried out with an Illumina NovaSeq 6000. TCRalpha and TCRbeta cDNA libraries were constructed by 5'RACE with constant-segment primers, with sample barcodes and unique molecular identifiers being introduced. RNA was extracted from every sample with Trizol reagent. The libraries were amplified in two PCR steps, and the second step added a second sample barcode and Illumina TruSeq adapters. Libraries were sequenced on an Illumina NovaSeq with 2 x 150 bp paired-end reads. Under the source paper's analysis protocol: The reads were demultiplexed and collapsed into UMI-guided consensus sequences using migec v1.2.7. Using mixcr v2.1.11, UMI consensuses were aligned to TRA and TRB V and J templates and then assembled into clonotypes. Expanded or contracted clonotypes were those called significant by both edgeR and NoisET, with noise models trained on biological replicates. For edgeR calls, the thresholds were a false discovery rate-adjusted p below 0.01 and a log2 fold-change of 1. PCA with hierarchical clustering of max-normalized trajectories of the 1000 most abundant clonotypes was used as exploratory dynamics analysis. The CD4 or CD8 phenotype of responding clones was assigned using the separately sequenced CD4+ and CD8+ repertoires. In-frame beta chains were kept once TCRdb had trimmed the public reads at Q25 with fastp and called clones with MiXCR. Rows with a matching CDR3 protein are joined into one entry that keeps the most common DNA and genes. The authors' filters were not applied to this entry. For this sample the table gives a few hundred thousand distinct CDR3 sequences, of which around 28% were detected only once. The ten biggest clones cover approximately 13% of the sample.

Sequencing was carried out using PBMCs or a T cell subset sorted from them (not recorded which). The V and J genes are TRBV7-6 and TRBJ2-2, with TRBD2 perhaps the D gene, on 5 matching bases. The clonotype was recovered from an adult woman who had mild COVID-19 (a few samples of this study predate the infection). The sample titles of this study are shuffled in the database, so cell type and time point are left out; the donor was told from shared clones. Read as DNA, the sequence is TGTGCCAGCGGAGGAACGGTGCGGGACACCGGGGAGCTGTTTTTT. This encodes CASGGTVRDTGELFF.